Described below is a single T cell receptor (beta chain) sequence and its context. Its antigen remains unknown. Total RNA (around 500 ng) served as template for TCR beta cDNA synthesis primed by a constant-region primer. Three nested multiplex PCR rounds, a slightly modified ARM-PCR method, built the TCR beta libraries. PCR rounds one and two used TRBV1-TRBV30 forward primers with a C-beta reverse primer for about 9 cycles each. TCRdb itself ran the multiplex PCR reads through MiXCR, one entry per CDR3 protein. The table records roughly 100,000 distinct CDR3 sequences, approximately 82% of them present only once. These data are taken from a study of tumor-infiltrating lymphocytes in primary liver carcinoma. Without any cell sorting, about 20-31 mg of bulk tissue yielded co-extracted RNA and DNA. General study points: Tumor-adjacent and tumor-blood pairs shared a smaller degree of overlap than tumor region pairs.

From germline, CDR1 is SGHAT and CDR2 FQNNGV. The CDR3 runs to 15 residues. Trimming cost V 4 bases and J 12 bases, with 24 bases left between them. This TCR came from a man aged 40-50 years with primary liver carcinoma and hepatitis B virus infection. The sample comprised liver tumor tissue from sampling region 3. As to subset: tumor region T3, left-lateral pole. This rearrangement joins TRBV11-2 to TRBJ1-2, with a weak D call TRBD1 (6 bases). The CDR3 coding sequence is TGTGCCAGCAGCTCAAGCCTGGACAGCTCGTATGACAACACCTTC. It is translated as CASSSSLDSSYDNTF.